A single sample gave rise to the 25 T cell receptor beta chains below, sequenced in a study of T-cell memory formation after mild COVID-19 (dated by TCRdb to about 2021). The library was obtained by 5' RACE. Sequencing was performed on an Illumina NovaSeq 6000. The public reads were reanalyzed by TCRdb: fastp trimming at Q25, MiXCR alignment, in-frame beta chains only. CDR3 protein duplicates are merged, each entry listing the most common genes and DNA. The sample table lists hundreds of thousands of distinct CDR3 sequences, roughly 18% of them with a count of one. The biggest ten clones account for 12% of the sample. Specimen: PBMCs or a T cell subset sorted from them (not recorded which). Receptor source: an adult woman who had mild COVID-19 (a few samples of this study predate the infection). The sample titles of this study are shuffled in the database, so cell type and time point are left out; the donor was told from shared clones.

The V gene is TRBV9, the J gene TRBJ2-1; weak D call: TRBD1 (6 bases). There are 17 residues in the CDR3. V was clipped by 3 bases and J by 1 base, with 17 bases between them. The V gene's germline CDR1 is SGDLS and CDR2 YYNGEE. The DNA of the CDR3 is TGTGCCAGCAGCGAACGGGGACAATGGGGGTCCTACAATGAGCAGTTCTTC. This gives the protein CASSERGQWGSYNEQFF.

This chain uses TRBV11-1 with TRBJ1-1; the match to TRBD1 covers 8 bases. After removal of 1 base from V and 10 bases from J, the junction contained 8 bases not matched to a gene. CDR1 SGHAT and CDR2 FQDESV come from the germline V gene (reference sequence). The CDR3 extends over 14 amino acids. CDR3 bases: TGTGCCAGCAGCTTAGACCAGGGGGCGCGGCGAGCTTTCTTT. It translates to CASSLDQGARRAFF.

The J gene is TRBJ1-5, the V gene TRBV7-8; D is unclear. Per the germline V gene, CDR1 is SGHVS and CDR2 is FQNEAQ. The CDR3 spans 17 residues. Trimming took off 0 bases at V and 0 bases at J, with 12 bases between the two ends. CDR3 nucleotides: TGTGCCAGCAGCTTAGCATACGGGGAAGATAGCAATCAGCCCCAGCATTTT. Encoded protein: CASSLAYGEDSNQPQHF.

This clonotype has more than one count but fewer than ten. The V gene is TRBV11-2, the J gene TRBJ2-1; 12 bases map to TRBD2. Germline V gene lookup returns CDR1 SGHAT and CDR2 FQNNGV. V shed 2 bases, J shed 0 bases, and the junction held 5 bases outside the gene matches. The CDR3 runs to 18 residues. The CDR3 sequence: CASSLQASGGGSYNEQFF. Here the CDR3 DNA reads TGTGCCAGCAGCTTACAAGCTAGCGGGGGGGGCTCCTACAATGAGCAGTTCTTC.

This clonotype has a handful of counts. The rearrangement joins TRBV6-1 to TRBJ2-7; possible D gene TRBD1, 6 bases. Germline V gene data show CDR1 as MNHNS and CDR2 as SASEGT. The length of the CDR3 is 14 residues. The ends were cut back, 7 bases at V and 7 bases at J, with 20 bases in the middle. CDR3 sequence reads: CASTTDRFAVEQYF. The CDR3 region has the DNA TGTGCCAGCACCACCGACAGGTTCGCGGTGGAGCAGTACTTC.

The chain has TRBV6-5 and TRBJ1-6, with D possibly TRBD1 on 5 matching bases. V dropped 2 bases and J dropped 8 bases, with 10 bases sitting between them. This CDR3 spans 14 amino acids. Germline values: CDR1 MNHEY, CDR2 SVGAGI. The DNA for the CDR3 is TGTGCCAGCAGTTACGGGCAGGGAGATTCACCCCTCCACTTT. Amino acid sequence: CASSYGQGDSPLHF.

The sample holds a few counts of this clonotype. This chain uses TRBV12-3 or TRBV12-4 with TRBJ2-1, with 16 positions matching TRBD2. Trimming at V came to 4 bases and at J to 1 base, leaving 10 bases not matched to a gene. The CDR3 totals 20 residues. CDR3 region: CASSYQLGLAGGHSYNEQFF. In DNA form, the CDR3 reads TGTGCCAGCAGTTACCAACTGGGACTAGCGGGGGGGCATTCCTACAATGAGCAGTTCTTC.

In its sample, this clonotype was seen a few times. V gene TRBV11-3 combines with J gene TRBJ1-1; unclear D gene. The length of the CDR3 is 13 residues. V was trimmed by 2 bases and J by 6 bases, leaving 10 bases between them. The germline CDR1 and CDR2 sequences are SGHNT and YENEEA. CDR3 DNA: TGTGCCAGCAGCTTATCGGCTTGGGCTGAAGCTTTCTTT. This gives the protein CASSLSAWAEAFF.

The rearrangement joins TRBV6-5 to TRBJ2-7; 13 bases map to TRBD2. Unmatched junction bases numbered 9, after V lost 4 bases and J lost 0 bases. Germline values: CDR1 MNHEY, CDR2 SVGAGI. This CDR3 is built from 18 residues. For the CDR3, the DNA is TGTGCCAGCAGTTCCCTCTTCCGGACTAGCGGGAGCTCCTACGAGCAGTACTTC. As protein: CASSSLFRTSGSSYEQYF.

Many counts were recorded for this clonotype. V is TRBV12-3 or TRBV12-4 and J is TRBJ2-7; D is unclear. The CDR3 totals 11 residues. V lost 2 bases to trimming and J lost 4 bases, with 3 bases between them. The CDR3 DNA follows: TGTGCCAGCAGTTTACAATACGAGCAGTACTTC. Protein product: CASSLQYEQYF.

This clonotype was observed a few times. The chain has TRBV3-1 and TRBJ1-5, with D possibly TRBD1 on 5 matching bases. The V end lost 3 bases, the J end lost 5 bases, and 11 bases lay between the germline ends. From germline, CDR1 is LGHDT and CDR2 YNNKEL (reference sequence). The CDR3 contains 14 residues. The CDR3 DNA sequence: TGTGCCAGCAGCCAGAACCCGGGGGATCAGCCCCAGCATTTT. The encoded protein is CASSQNPGDQPQHF.

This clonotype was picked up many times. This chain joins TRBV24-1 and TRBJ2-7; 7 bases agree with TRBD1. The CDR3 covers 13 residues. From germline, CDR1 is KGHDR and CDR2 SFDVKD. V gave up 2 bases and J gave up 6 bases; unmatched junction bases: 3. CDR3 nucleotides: TGTGCCACCAGTGATTGGACAGGAGGCGAGCAGTACTTC. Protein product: CATSDWTGGEQYF.

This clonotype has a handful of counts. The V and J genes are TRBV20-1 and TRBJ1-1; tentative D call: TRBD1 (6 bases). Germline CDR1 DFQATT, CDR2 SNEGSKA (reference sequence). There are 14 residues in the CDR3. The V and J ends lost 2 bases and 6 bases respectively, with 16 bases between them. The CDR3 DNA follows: TGCAGTGCTAGACTTCCAGGGGCGCGGGCTGAAGCTTTCTTT. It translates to CSARLPGARAEAFF.

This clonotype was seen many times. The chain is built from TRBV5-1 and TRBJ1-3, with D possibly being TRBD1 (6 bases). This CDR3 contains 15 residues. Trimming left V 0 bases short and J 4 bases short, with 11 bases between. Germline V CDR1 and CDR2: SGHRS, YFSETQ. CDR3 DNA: TGCGCCAGCAGCTTGGCGCAGGGGTCAGGAAACACCATATATTTT. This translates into CASSLAQGSGNTIYF.

As DNA, the CDR3 is TGTGCCACCAGTGACGCCCGACAGCCCCAGGGAGACGAGCAGTACTTC. Residues: CATSDARQPQGDEQYF. This chain links TRBV24-1 with TRBJ2-7; D may be TRBD1 or TRBD2 (5 bases each). Trimming removed 4 bases from V and 5 bases from J, with 20 bases in between. CDR3 length: 16 amino acids. Germline-derived CDR1 and CDR2 are KGHDR and SFDVKD.

This chain's CDR3 is CASSEGTTGTNEQFF. The CDR3 DNA follows: TGTGCCAGCAGCGAGGGAACTACAGGGACGAATGAGCAGTTCTTC. The rearrangement links TRBV27 to TRBJ2-1; the D gene is possibly TRBD1 (6 bases). The germline gives CDR1 MNHEY, CDR2 SMNVEV (reference sequence). CDR3 length: 15 amino acids. Trimming removed 6 bases from V and 7 bases from J, with 19 bases in between.

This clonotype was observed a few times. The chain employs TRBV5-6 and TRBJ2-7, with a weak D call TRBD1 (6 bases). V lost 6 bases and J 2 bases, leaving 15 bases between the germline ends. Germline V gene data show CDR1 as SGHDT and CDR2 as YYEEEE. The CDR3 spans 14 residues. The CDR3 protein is CASTYFDRTYEQYF. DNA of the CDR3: TGTGCCAGCACCTACTTTGACAGGACCTACGAGCAGTACTTC. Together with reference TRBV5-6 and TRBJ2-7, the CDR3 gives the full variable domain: DAGVTQSPTHLIKTRGQQVTLRCSPKSGHDTVSWYQQALGQGPQFIFQYYEEEERQRGNFPDRFSGHQFPNYSSELNVNALLLGDSALYLCASTYFDRTYEQYFGPGTRLTVT.

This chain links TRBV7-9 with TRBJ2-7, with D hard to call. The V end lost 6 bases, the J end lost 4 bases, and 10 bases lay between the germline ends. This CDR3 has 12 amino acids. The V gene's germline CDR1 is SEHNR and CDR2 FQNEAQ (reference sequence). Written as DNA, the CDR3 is TGTGCCAGCAGTCGCAGGTTGTACGAGCAGTACTTC. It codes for CASSRRLYEQYF.

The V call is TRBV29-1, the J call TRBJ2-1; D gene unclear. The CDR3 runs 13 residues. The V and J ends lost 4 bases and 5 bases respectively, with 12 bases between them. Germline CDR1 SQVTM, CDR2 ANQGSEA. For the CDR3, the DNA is TGCAGCGTTGGGTCAGGCAGCCACAATGAGCAGTTCTTC. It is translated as CSVGSGSHNEQFF.

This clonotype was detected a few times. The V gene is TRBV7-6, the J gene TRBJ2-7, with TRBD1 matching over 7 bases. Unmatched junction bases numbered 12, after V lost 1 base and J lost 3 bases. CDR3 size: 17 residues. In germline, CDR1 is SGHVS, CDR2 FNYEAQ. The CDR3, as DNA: TGTGCCAGCAGCTTAGAGCCCAGGGGGAGCCCCCTCTACGAGCAGTACTTC. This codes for CASSLEPRGSPLYEQYF.

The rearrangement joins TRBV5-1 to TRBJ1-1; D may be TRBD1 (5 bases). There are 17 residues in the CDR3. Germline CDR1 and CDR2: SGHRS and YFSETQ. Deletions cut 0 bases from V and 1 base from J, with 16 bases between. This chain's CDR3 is CASSLGLSGGRNTEAFF. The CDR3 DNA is TGCGCCAGCAGCTTGGGGCTATCGGGGGGTCGGAACACTGAAGCTTTCTTT.

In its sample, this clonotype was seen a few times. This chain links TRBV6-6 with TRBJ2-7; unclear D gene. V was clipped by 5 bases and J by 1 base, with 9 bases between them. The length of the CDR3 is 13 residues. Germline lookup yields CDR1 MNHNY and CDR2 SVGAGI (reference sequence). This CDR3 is CASSDDRSYEQYF. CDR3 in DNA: TGTGCCAGCAGTGACGATCGATCCTACGAGCAGTACTTC.

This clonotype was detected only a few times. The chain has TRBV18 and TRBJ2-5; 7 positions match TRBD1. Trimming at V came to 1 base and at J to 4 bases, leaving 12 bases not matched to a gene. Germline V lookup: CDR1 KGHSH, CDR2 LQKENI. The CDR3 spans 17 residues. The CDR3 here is CASSPLPVTGMTETQYF. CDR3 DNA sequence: TGTGCCAGCTCACCACTCCCCGTGACAGGGATGACAGAGACCCAGTACTTC.

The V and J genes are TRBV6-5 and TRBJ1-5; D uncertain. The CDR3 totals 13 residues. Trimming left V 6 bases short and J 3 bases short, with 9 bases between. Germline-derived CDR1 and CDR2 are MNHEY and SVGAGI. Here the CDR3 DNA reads TGTGCCAGCAGCCCGACGGTCAATCAGCCCCAGCATTTT. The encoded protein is CASSPTVNQPQHF.

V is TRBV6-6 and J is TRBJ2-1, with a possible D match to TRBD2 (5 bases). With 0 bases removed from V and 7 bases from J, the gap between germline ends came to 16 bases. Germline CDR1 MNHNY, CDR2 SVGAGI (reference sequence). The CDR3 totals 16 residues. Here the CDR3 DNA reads TGTGCCAGCAGTTACTCCGAGTGGGAGCGTGAAAATGAGCAGTTCTTC. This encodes CASSYSEWERENEQFF.